This TCR beta chain was sequenced for a study of blood T cell repertoires in COVID-19. Study as a whole: Specimens from acute and convalescent COVID-19 originated in the United States, Italy and Spain. From T cells, B-cell-depleted T cells, or PBMCs came the material, which was cDNA or gDNA.

This clone was detected only a few times. Original processing methods: Nucleated cell number was recorded as an estimate derived from reference gene primer amplification. Some clones are missing from TCRdb's copy, which holds only in-frame ones; the method was immunoSEQ multiplex PCR. V, J and clone size are taken as reported in that table, and D and trimming were inferred from the DNA itself. The sample records 160,000 or so clones, roughly 74% being singletons. The CDR3 has 16 residues. Trimming took 2 bases from V and 2 from J; bases not matched to a gene: 6. Germline V gives CDR1 SEHNR, CDR2 FQNEAQ (reference sequence).

V is TRBV7-9 and J is TRBJ2-1; 7 nucleotides agree with TRBD2. The TCR comes from a woman older than 75 with acute or convalescent COVID-19. The specimen was peripheral blood. The CDR3 region has the DNA TGTGCCAGCAGCTTATCTCTAGCGGATACCTACAATGAGCAGTTCTTC. Its protein product is CASSLSLADTYNEQFF.